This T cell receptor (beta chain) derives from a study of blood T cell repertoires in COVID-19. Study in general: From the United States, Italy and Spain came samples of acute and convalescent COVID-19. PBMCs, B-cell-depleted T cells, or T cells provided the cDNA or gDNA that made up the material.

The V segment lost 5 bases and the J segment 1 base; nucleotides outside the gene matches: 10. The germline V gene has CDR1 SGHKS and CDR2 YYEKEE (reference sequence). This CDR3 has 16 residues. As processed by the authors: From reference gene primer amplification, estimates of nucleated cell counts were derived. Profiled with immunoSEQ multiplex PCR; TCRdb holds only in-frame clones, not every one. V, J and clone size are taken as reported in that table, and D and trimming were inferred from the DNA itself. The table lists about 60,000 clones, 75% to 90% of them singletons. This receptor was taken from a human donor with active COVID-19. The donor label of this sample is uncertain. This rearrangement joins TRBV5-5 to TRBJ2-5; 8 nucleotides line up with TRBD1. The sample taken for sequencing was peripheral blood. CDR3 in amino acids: CASSSYRDRFQETQYF. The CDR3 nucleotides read TGTGCCAGCAGTTCGTACCGGGACAGGTTCCAAGAGACCCAGTACTTC. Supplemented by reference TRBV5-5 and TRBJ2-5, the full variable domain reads DAGVTQSPTHLIKTRGQQVTLRCSPISGHKSVSWYQQVLGQGPQFIFQYYEKEERGRGNFPDRFSARQFPNYSSELNVNALLLGDSALYLCASSSYRDRFQETQYFGPGTRLLVL.